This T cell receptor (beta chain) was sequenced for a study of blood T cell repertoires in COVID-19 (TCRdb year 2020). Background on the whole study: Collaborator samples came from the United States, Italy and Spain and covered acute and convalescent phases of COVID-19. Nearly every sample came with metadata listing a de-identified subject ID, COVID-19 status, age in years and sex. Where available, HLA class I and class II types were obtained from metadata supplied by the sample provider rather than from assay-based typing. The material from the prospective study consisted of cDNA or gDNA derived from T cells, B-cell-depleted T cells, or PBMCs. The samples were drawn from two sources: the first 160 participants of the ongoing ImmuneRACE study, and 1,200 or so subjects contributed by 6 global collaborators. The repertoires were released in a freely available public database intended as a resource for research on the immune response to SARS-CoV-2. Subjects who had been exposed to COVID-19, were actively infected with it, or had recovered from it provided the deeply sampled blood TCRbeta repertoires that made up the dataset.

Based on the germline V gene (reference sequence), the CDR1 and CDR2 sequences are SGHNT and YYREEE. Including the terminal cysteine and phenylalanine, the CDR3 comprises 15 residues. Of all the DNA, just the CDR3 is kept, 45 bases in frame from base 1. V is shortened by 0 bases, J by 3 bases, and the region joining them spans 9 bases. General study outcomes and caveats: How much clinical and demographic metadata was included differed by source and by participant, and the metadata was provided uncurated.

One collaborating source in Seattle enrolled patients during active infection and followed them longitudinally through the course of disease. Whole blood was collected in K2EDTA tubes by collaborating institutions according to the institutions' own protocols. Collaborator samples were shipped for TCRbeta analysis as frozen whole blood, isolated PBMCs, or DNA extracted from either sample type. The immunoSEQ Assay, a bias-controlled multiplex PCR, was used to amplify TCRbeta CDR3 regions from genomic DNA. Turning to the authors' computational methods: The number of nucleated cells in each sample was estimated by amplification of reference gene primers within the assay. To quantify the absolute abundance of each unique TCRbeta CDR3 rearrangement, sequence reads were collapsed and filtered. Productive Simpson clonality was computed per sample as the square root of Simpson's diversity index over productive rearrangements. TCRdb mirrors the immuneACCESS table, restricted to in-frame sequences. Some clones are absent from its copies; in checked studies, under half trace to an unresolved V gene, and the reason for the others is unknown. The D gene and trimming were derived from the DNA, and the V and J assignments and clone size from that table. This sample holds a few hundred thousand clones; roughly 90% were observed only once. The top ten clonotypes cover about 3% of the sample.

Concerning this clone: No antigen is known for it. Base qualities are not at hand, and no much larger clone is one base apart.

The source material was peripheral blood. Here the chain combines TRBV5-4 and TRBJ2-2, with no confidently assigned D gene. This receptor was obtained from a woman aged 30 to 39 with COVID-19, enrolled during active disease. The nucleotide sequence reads TGTGCCAGCAGCTTGGTGTTAGACTACACCGGGGAGCTGTTTTTT. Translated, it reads CASSLVLDYTGELFF.